The T cell receptor beta chain described here comes from a study of CD8 T cells in Susac syndrome. RNA totalling roughly 0.5 to 1 ug underwent reverse transcription with random hexamers. A multiplex approach, immunoSEQ multiplex PCR, amplified TCR beta CDR3 across 54 Vbeta and 13 Jbeta. TCRdb fed the immunoSEQ multiplex PCR reads into MiXCR, producing one record per CDR3 protein. The sample lists some 190,000 distinct CDR3 sequences; 90% to 96% were seen once. The CDR3 has 16 residues. J lost 0 bases, V lost 4 bases, and 5 bases had no gene match. Germline assignment: CDR1 MGHDK and CDR2 SYGVNS. The multiple sclerosis controls, all treatment-naive patients, had relapsing-remitting disease that was stable or active. Negative magnetic isolation gave CD8+ and CD4+ cells; FACS enriched CD8+ TEMRA.

The J gene is TRBJ1-3, the V gene TRBV25-1; 8 bases align to TRBD1. The sample comprised CD4+ T cells from PBMCs. This clonotype originated in a human donor with multiple sclerosis. The CDR3 bases are TGTGCCAGCAGTGGGAGGACAGGGCGCTCTGGAAACACCATATATTTT. It encodes CASSGRTGRSGNTIYF. The full variable domain, with the rest looked up from reference TRBV25-1 and TRBJ1-3, is EADIYQTPRYLVIGTGKKITLECSQTMGHDKMYWYQQDPGMELHLIHYSYGVNSTEKGDLSSESTVSRIRTEHFPLTLESARPSHTSQYLCASSGRTGRSGNTIYFGEGSWLTVV.